One and the same sample provided the 5 T cell receptor beta chains below, sequenced in a study of beta chain features in type 1 diabetes. Whole-study findings and limits: Shortening of TCRB CDR3s, moderate but significant, appeared in all four CD4+ subsets of Type 1 diabetes patients.

Investigators reverse transcribed all isolated RNA, so they sequenced expressed TCRB transcripts. Profiling relied on immunoSEQ multiplex PCR, and the TCRdb table lists in-frame clones only, not all of them. The repertoire holds 95,000 to 150,000 clones, with about a sixth as singletons. For these receptors, no antigen is known. The sample was central memory CD4+ T cells from blood. The source of these receptors is a man aged 30 to 39 with type 1 diabetes.

This clone has only a few counts. The chain uses TRBV29-1 and TRBJ1-3, with D maybe TRBD1 (5 bases). This CDR3 spans 14 amino acids. In germline, CDR1 is SQVTM, CDR2 ANQGSEA. V was pared by 3 bases and J by 0 bases, with 9 bases between. The CDR3 DNA follows: TGCAGCGTTGATACAGGATACTCTGGAAACACCATATATTTT. This encodes CSVDTGYSGNTIYF.

The gene calls are TRBV2 and TRBJ2-5, with a possible D match to TRBD1 (6 bases). CDR1 and CDR2 from the germline V gene are SNHLY and FYNNEI. This CDR3 contains 14 residues. V lost 4 bases and J 4 bases, leaving 13 bases between the germline ends. This CDR3 reads CASSAGRTAETQYF. CDR3 nucleotide sequence: TGTGCCAGCAGTGCAGGCAGGACAGCAGAGACCCAGTACTTC.

The table lists this clone with a few counts. This rearrangement joins TRBV10-3 to TRBJ2-1, with 8 bases lining up with TRBD1. CDR1 is ENHRY, CDR2 SYGVKD, per germline. V lost 3 bases, J lost 4 bases, and 8 bases stayed unmatched. This CDR3 has 16 amino acids. The CDR3 reads CAISESGRGLYNEQFF. The CDR3 coding sequence is TGTGCCATCAGTGAATCGGGCAGGGGGCTTTACAATGAGCAGTTCTTC.

This clone was seen only a few times. This sequence joins TRBV6-5 and TRBJ2-3; D is unclear. V dropped 5 bases and J dropped 0 bases, with 6 bases sitting between them. The CDR3 length is 13 residues. Germline V gene lookup returns CDR1 MNHEY and CDR2 SVGAGI. Written as DNA, the CDR3 is TGTGCCAGCAGTCCTCTAAGCACAGATACGCAGTATTTT. This codes for CASSPLSTDTQYF.

A few counts support this clone. The chain has TRBV29-1 and TRBJ2-7, with D possibly matching TRBD1 (6 bases). This CDR3 contains 12 residues. Germline V lookup: CDR1 SQVTM, CDR2 ANQGSEA. Trimming left V 4 bases short and J 1 base short, with 8 bases between. For the CDR3, the DNA is TGCAGCGTTGGACAGGTGTCCTACGAGCAGTACTTC. Residues: CSVGQVSYEQYF.